This TCR beta chain came from a study of monozygotic twins with cystic fibrosis. Germline assignment: CDR1 SGHDT and CDR2 YYEEEE. V lost 4 bases, J lost 4 bases, and 5 bases lay in between. The CDR3 spans 11 residues. Clones were read by immunoSEQ multiplex PCR, and TCRdb kept only the in-frame ones, dropping some. The data show 20,000 to 30,000 clones, about 96% seen once. V usage is TRBV5-6 and J usage is TRBJ1-2, with D possibly TRBD1 on 5 matching bases. Material for sequencing was blood. The TCR originated in a girl aged 2 to 9 with cystic fibrosis. The CDR3 nucleotides read TGTGCCAGCAGCGACAGCTATGGCTACACCTTC. Translating gives CASSDSYGYTF. Full variable domain (missing parts from reference TRBV5-6 and TRBJ1-2): DAGVTQSPTHLIKTRGQQVTLRCSPKSGHDTVSWYQQALGQGPQFIFQYYEEEERQRGNFPDRFSGHQFPNYSSELNVNALLLGDSALYLCASSDSYGYTFGSGTRLTVV.